This passage covers 13 T cell receptor beta chains from one sample sequenced in a study of T cell clonotyping in hematopoietic cell transplantation (dated by TCRdb to the early 2020s). This specimen's time point label, interpreted: recipient sample about 28 days before transplant, after cytoreduction. The library was prepared using the immunoSEQ multiplex PCR assay. TCRdb provides this immuneACCESS table in a form limited to in-frame rearrangements. Some clones are lacking; in checked studies, under half of them reflect an unresolved V gene, and why the rest are absent is not known. In all, the sample holds some 30,000 clones, and around 80% of those were seen once. The top ten hold 6% to 8% of the sample. Source: peripheral blood mononuclear cells, taken before stem cell transplant. Receptors originate from a woman aged 25 to 39 with chronic myeloid leukemia. Some clones in this sample may be carry-over from other donors' samples.

This rearrangement joins TRBV14 to TRBJ1-6; possible D gene TRBD1, 5 bases. The CDR3 covers 15 residues. Trimming removed 1 base at V and 9 bases at J, with 13 bases between. Germline CDR1 reads SGHDN; CDR2 reads FVKESK. This chain's CDR3 is CASSQGQGYVSPLHF. The CDR3, as DNA: TGTGCCAGCAGCCAAGGTCAGGGTTATGTTTCACCCCTCCACTTT. The full variable domain, with the rest looked up from reference TRBV14 and TRBJ1-6, is EAGVTQFPSHSVIEKGQTVTLRCDPISGHDNLYWYRRVMGKEIKFLLHFVKESKQDESGMPNNRFLAERTGGTYSTLKVQPAELEDSGVYFCASSQGQGYVSPLHFGNGTRLTVT.

This chain uses TRBV7-8 with TRBJ2-2; no clear D. V gave up 1 base and J gave up 4 bases, with 10 bases separating them. The germline V gene encodes CDR1 SGHVS and CDR2 FQNEAQ. The CDR3 has 15 residues. The CDR3 sequence is CASSLVPPGTGELFF. CDR3 coding DNA: TGTGCCAGCAGCTTAGTCCCACCCGGCACCGGGGAGCTGTTTTTT.

This clone was seen a few times. V and J are TRBV7-3 and TRBJ1-2; TRBD1 matches at 9 bases. Germline loops: CDR1 SGHTA, CDR2 FQGTGA. V gave up 5 bases and J gave up 0 bases; unmatched junction bases: 7. This CDR3 is built from 16 residues. The CDR3 is CASSPQGQGTNYGYTF. CDR3 bases: TGTGCCAGCAGCCCGCAGGGACAGGGTACTAACTATGGCTACACCTTC.

The chain is built from TRBV6-6 and TRBJ2-3; 10 bases align to TRBD2. V lost 6 bases and J lost 5; bases outside the gene matches: 11. This CDR3 contains 16 residues. From germline, CDR1 is MNHNY and CDR2 SVGAGI (reference sequence). CDR3 in amino acids: CASRYTSGASGDTQYF. The CDR3 region has the DNA TGTGCCAGCAGGTACACTAGCGGGGCCTCCGGAGATACGCAGTATTTT.

The V gene is TRBV7-6, the J gene TRBJ1-1; D unresolved. The germline V and J ends were trimmed by 0 bases and 8 bases, with 10 bases remaining between them. CDR1 and CDR2 (germline): SGHVS, FNYEAQ. The CDR3 runs to 13 residues. CDR3 sequence: CASSLAEGTEAFF. The DNA of the CDR3 is TGTGCCAGCAGCTTAGCAGAGGGAACGGAAGCTTTCTTT.

J is TRBJ1-2 and V is TRBV7-2; unclear D gene. This CDR3 is built from 13 residues. Looked up from germline, CDR1 is SGHTA and CDR2 is FQGNSA. Trimming took off 5 bases at V and 8 bases at J, with 15 bases between the two ends. The CDR3 bases are TGTGCCAGCAGCCCAGGAGGGAGTCGAGGCTACACCTTC. This translates into CASSPGGSRGYTF.

The chain joins TRBV6-6 to TRBJ2-3, with D possibly being TRBD1 or TRBD2 (5 bases each). The V gene lost 2 bases and the J gene lost 0 bases, with 9 bases spanning the gap. From germline, CDR1 is MNHNY and CDR2 SVGAGI (reference sequence). The CDR3 totals 15 residues. CDR3 residues: CASSYRGRSTDTQYF. The CDR3 DNA reads as TGTGCCAGCAGTTACCGGGGCCGTAGCACAGATACGCAGTATTTT.

The chain recombines TRBV6-5 with TRBJ1-1; the match to TRBD1 covers 8 bases. The CDR3 runs to 13 residues. The V and J ends lost 6 bases and 5 bases, in that order; junction bases with no gene match: 5. The germline V gene has CDR1 MNHEY and CDR2 SVGAGI. In DNA form, the CDR3 reads TGTGCCAGCAGGGACAGGGCGGGAACTGAAGCTTTCTTT. Its translation: CASRDRAGTEAFF.

This chain connects TRBV19 to TRBJ2-3; TRBD1 might be the D (7 bases). Per the germline V gene, CDR1 is LNHDA and CDR2 is SQIVND (reference sequence). The CDR3 covers 17 residues. The V end lost 3 bases, the J end lost 3 bases, and 19 bases lay between the germline ends. CDR3 protein: CASSIRRRGLATDTQYF. The CDR3 coding sequence is TGTGCCAGTAGTATTAGGCGGAGGGGGCTTGCGACAGATACGCAGTATTTT.

The V gene is TRBV18, the J gene TRBJ2-7; tentatively, D is TRBD1 (7 bases). V dropped 4 bases and J dropped 6 bases, with 13 bases sitting between them. The CDR3 runs 13 residues. CDR1 and CDR2 from the germline V gene are KGHSH and LQKENI. This CDR3 is CASSRGGTAEQYV. The CDR3 DNA reads as TGTGCCAGCTCACGCGGCGGGACAGCCGAGCAGTACGTC.

The J gene is TRBJ2-2, the V gene TRBV7-9; D ambiguous. V lost 3 bases and J 5 bases, leaving 1 base between the germline ends. Germline assignment: CDR1 SEHNR and CDR2 FQNEAQ (reference sequence). The CDR3 is made up of 11 amino acids. CDR3 DNA sequence: TGTGCCAGCAGCTTTACCGGGGAGCTGTTTTTT. Translating gives CASSFTGELFF.

J is TRBJ2-3 and V is TRBV9, with D perhaps given as TRBD1 or TRBD2 (5 bases each). In germline, CDR1 is SGDLS, CDR2 YYNGEE. The CDR3 contains 18 residues. V was trimmed by 0 bases and J by 2 bases, leaving 19 bases between them. In nucleotides, the CDR3 is TGTGCCAGCAGCGTAGGGGGACCCGACTGGAGCTACACAGATACGCAGTATTTT. This codes for CASSVGGPDWSYTDTQYF.

The chain is built from TRBV27 and TRBJ2-7; D gene uncertain. Looked up from germline, CDR1 is MNHEY and CDR2 is SMNVEV (reference sequence). Trimming removed 6 bases from V and 0 bases from J, with 15 bases in between. The CDR3 contains 15 residues. The CDR3 nucleotides are TGTGCCAGCAGCTCTACCGGGTTGTCCTCCTACGAGCAGTACTTC. It is translated as CASSSTGLSSYEQYF.